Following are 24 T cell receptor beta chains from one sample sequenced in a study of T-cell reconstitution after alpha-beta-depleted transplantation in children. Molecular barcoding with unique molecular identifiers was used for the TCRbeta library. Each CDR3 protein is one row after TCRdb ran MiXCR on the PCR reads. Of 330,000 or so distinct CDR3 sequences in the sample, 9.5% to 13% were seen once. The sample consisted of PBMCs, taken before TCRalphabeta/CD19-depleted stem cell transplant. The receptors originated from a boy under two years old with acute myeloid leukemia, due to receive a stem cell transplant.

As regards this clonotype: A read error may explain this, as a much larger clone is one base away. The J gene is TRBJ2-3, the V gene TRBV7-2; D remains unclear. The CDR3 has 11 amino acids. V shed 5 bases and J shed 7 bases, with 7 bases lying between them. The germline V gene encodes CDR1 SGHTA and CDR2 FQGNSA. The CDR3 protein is CASSGSHTQYF. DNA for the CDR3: TGTGCCAGCAGCGGCTCACATACGCAGTATTTT.

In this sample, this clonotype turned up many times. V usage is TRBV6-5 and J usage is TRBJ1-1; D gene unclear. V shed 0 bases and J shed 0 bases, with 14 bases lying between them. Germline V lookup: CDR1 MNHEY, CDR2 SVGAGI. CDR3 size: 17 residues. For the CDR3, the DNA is TGTGCCAGCAGTTACTCGGGATGGGGAAGTATGAACACTGAAGCTTTCTTT. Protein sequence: CASSYSGWGSMNTEAFF.

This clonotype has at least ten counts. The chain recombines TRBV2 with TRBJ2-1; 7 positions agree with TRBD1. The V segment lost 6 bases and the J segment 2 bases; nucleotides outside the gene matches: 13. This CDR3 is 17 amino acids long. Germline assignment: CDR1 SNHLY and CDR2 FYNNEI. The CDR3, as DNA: TGTGCCAGCAGCCGGCGATTAACGACAGGGCCCTACAATGAGCAGTTCTTC. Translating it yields CASSRRLTTGPYNEQFF. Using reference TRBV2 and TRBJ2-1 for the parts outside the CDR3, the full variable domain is EPEVTQTPSHQVTQMGQEVILRCVPISNHLYFYWYRQILGQKVEFLVSFYNNEISEKSEIFDDQFSVERPDGSNFTLKIRSTKLEDSAMYFCASSRRLTTGPYNEQFFGPGTRLTVL.

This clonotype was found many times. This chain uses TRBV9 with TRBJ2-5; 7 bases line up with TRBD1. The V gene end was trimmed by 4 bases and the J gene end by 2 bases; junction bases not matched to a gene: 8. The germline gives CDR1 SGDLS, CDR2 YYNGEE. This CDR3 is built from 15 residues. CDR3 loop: CASSPQDRVQETQYF. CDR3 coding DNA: TGTGCCAGCAGCCCTCAAGACAGGGTACAAGAGACCCAGTACTTC.

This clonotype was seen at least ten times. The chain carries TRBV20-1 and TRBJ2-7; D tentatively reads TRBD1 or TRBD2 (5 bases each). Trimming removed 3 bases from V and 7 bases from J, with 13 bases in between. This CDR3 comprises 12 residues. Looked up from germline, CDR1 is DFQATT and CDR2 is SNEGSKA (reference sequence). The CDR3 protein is CSARAGTGEQYF. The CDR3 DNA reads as TGCAGTGCTAGGGCCGGGACGGGAGAGCAGTACTTC.

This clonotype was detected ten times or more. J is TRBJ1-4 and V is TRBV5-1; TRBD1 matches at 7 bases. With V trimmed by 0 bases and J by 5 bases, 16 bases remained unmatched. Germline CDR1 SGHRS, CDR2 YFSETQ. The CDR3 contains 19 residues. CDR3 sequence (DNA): TGCGCCAGCAGCTTGGGCAATTGGACAGGTCGGGCTGAGAATGAAAAACTGTTTTTT. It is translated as CASSLGNWTGRAENEKLFF.

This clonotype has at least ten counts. CDR3 sequence: CASSVAIGNSYEQYF. CDR3 coding DNA: TGTGCCAGCAGCGTAGCCATTGGCAACTCCTACGAGCAGTACTTC. This chain joins TRBV9 and TRBJ2-7; D gene unclear. V was cut by 0 bases and J by 0 bases, with 10 bases left in between. Germline CDR1 SGDLS, CDR2 YYNGEE. The CDR3 is 15 amino acids.

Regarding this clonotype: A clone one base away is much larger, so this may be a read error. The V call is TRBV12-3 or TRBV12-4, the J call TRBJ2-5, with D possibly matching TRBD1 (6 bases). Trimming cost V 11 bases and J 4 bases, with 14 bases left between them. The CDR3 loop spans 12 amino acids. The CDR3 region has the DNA TGTGCCTCACAGGGACGGCGAGAGACCCAGTACTTC. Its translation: CASQGRRETQYF.

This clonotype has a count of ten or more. This CDR3 is CASSDPVSSYEQYF. CDR3 DNA: TGCGCCAGCAGTGATCCGGTAAGCTCCTACGAGCAGTACTTC. The V and J genes are TRBV10-2 and TRBJ2-7; D is unclear. This CDR3 is built from 14 residues. V lost 3 bases, J lost 0 bases, and 9 bases lay in between. Germline CDR1 WSHSY, CDR2 SAAADI.

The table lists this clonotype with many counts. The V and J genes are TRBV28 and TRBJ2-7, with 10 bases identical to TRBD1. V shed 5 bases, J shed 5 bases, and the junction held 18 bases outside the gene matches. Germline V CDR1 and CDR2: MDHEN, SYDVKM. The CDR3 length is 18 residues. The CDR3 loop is CASSPRTGGNKRDHEQYF. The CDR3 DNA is TGTGCCAGCAGTCCCCGGACAGGGGGTAATAAACGGGACCACGAGCAGTACTTC.

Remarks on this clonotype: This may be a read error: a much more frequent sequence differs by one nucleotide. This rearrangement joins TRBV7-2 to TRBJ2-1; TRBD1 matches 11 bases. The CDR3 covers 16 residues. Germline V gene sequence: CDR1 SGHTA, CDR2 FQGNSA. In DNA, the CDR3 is TGTTCCAGCAGCTTAGCCGGGACAGGGGGGTACAATGAGCAGTTCTTC. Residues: CSSSLAGTGGYNEQFF.

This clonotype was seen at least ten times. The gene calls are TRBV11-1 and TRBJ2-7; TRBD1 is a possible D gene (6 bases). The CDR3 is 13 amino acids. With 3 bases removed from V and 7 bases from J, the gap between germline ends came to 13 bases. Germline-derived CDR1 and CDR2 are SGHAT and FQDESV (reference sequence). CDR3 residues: CASSFTDQGEQYF. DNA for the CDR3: TGTGCCAGCAGCTTTACAGACCAGGGGGAGCAGTACTTC.

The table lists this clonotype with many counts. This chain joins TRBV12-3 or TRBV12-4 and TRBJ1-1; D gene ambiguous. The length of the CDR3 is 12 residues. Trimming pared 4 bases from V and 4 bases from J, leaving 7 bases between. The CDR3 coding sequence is TGTGCCAGCAGTTACCTGGGCACTGAAGCTTTCTTT. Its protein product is CASSYLGTEAFF.

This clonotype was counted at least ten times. The DNA for the CDR3 is TGTGCCAGCAGCTTAGCGGGAGACCCTCAGCCCCAGCATTTT. Its translation: CASSLAGDPQPQHF. V gene TRBV7-9 combines with J gene TRBJ1-5; D is unclear. Trimming removed 0 bases at V and 6 bases at J, with 9 bases between. CDR1 and CDR2 (germline): SEHNR, FQNEAQ (reference sequence). CDR3 length equals 14 residues. Supplemented by reference TRBV7-9 and TRBJ1-5, the full variable domain reads DTGVSQNPRHKITKRGQNVTFRCDPISEHNRLYWYRQTLGQGPEFLTYFQNEAQLEKSRLLSDRFSAERPKGSFSTLEIQRTEQGDSAMYLCASSLAGDPQPQHFGDGTRLSIL.

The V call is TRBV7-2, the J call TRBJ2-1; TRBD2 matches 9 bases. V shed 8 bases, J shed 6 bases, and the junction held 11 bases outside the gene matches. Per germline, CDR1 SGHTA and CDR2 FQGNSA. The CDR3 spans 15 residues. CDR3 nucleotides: TGTGCCAGCCTCACAAGGCGGGGGGGCCCCAATGAGCAGTTCTTC. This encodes CASLTRRGGPNEQFF.

The CDR3 reads CASSYGVGGGETQYF. The CDR3 DNA reads TGTGCCAGCAGTTATGGGGTAGGAGGGGGGGAGACCCAGTACTTC. The chain is built from TRBV6-5 and TRBJ2-5; D is possibly TRBD1 or TRBD2 (6 bases each). V was cut by 3 bases and J by 5 bases, with 16 bases left in between. The CDR3 loop spans 15 amino acids. Germline V gene data show CDR1 as MNHEY and CDR2 as SVGAGI.

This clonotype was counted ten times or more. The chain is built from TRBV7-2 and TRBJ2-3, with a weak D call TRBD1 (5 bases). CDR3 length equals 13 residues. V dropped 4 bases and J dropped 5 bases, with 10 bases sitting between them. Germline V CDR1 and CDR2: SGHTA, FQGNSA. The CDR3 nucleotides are TGTGCCAGCAGCTGGCAGGGTGGAGATACGCAGTATTTT. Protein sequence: CASSWQGGDTQYF.

The CDR3 region is CAISELGGEQYF. The DNA of the CDR3 is TGTGCCATCAGTGAGCTGGGCGGCGAGCAGTACTTC. J is TRBJ2-7 and V is TRBV10-3, with no clear D. V lost 2 bases, J lost 6 bases, and 8 bases lay in between. Germline V lookup: CDR1 ENHRY, CDR2 SYGVKD. The length of the CDR3 is 12 residues.

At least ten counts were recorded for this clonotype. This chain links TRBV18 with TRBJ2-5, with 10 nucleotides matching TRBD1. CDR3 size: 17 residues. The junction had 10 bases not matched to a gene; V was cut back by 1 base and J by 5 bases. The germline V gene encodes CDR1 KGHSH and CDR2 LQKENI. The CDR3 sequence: CASSPLFGTGDEETQYF. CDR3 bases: TGTGCCAGCTCACCACTCTTCGGGACAGGGGATGAGGAGACCCAGTACTTC. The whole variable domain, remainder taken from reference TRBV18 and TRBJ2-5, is NAGVMQNPRHLVRRRGQEARLRCSPMKGHSHVYWYRQLPEEGLKFMVYLQKENIIDESGMPKERFSAEFPKEGPSILRIQQVVRGDSAAYFCASSPLFGTGDEETQYFGPGTRLLVL.

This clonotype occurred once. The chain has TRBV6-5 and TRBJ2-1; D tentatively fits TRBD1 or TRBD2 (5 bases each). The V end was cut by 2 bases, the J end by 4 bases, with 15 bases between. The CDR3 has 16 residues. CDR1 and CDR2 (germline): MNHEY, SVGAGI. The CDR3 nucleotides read TGTGCCAGCAGTTACAAACGGGGCGCAGGGTACAATGAGCAGTTCTTC. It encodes CASSYKRGAGYNEQFF.

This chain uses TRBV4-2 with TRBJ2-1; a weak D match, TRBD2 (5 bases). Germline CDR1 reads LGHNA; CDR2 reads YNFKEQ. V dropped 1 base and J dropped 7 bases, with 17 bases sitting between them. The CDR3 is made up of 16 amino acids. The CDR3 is CASSQVGSLSGNEQFF. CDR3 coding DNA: TGTGCCAGCAGCCAAGTGGGCTCACTCTCGGGGAATGAGCAGTTCTTC.

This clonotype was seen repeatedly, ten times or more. CDR3 nucleotides: TGTGCCAGCAGCCAAGGGGACAGGTTGAACACTGAAGCTTTCTTT. Its translation: CASSQGDRLNTEAFF. The genes are TRBV4-2 and TRBJ1-1; 8 bases align to TRBD1. Germline values: CDR1 LGHNA, CDR2 YNFKEQ. The CDR3 is 15 residues long. With V trimmed by 1 base and J by 0 bases, 1 base remained unmatched.

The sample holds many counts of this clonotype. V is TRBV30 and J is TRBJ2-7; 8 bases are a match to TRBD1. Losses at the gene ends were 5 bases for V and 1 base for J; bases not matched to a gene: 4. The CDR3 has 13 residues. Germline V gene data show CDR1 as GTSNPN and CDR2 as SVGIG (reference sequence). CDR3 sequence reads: CAWDRGRSYEQYF. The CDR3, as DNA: TGTGCCTGGGACAGGGGAAGATCCTACGAGCAGTACTTC.

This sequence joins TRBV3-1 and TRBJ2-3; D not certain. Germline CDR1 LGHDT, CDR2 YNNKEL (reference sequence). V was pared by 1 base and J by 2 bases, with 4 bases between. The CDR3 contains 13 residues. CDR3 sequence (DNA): TGTGCCAGCAGCCAAGCCTACACAGATACGCAGTATTTT. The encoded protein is CASSQAYTDTQYF.